The T cell receptor beta chain described here comes from a study of regulatory T cells in long-lasting Graves disease. Findings and caveats of the study: Preferential use of TRBV28, TRBJ1-2 and TRBJ2-5 was seen in persistent disease. New patients shared fewer public clonotypes (approximately 1,000) than persistent patients did (2,741).

This clonotype was seen a few times. Antigen specificity is unknown. Combining iRepertoire HTBI primers with Arm-PCR of CDR3 regions, the authors built TCR beta libraries. In TCRdb, the multiplex PCR reads were re-called with MiXCR into one record per CDR3 protein. Among more than 450,000 distinct CDR3 sequences listed, around 15% were seen once. The time point is: newly diagnosed GD, antithyroid drugs for less than 3 months. The TCR library was made from RNA that had been extracted from PBMCs in TRIzol. This CDR3 is built from 14 residues. The V and J ends lost 3 bases and 7 bases, in that order; junction bases with no gene match: 10. CDR1 and CDR2 from the germline V gene are SGHNT and YYREEE (reference sequence). This sample was shared with a second study, whose subject was T cells in Graves' hyperthyroidism and ophthalmopathy. As that study records: Each patient was aged 18 to 65 and had newly diagnosed hyperthyroidism of under 2 months' duration. Most thyroid clonotypes expanded above 0.001 appeared in blood too.

J is TRBJ2-7 and V is TRBV5-4, with 7 bases identical to TRBD1. Sequenced here: peripheral blood mononuclear cells (PBMCs), sampled at new diagnosis, from a patient treated with antithyroid drugs. This clonotype was sampled from a man aged 40-50 years with Graves disease. In nucleotides, the CDR3 is TGTGCCAGCAGCTCCGGACAGGCGTCCTGGGAGCAGTACTTC. The encoded protein is CASSSGQASWEQYF.